Listed here are 14 T cell receptor beta chains from one sample, sequenced in a study of CD8 T cells in Susac syndrome. With random hexamers, reverse transcription was performed on about 0.45 to 1 ug of RNA. Each CDR3 protein gets one entry after TCRdb re-called the immunoSEQ multiplex PCR reads with MiXCR. The data show approximately 190,000 distinct CDR3 sequences, 90% to 95% seen once. The sequencing sample was made of CD4+ T cells from PBMCs. The receptors originated from a human donor with Susac syndrome.

The chain carries TRBV2 and TRBJ2-3, with TRBD2 matching over 13 bases. The CDR3 has 15 amino acids. The ends lost 8 bases at V and 5 bases at J; junction bases unmatched: 7. Looked up from germline, CDR1 is SNHLY and CDR2 is FYNNEI. CDR3 sequence (DNA): TGTGCCAGCTCAGGACTAGCGGGAGCAAAAGATACGCAGTATTTT. Protein sequence: CASSGLAGAKDTQYF.

V usage is TRBV9 and J usage is TRBJ2-7; 7 bases are a match to TRBD2. Trimming took 4 bases from V and 7 from J; bases not matched to a gene: 17. CDR3 length equals 16 residues. Per the germline V gene, CDR1 is SGDLS and CDR2 is YYNGEE. The CDR3 is CASSPLGGVGAEEQYF. CDR3 DNA sequence: TGTGCCAGCAGCCCCCTTGGGGGGGTTGGGGCGGAGGAGCAGTACTTC.

The chain is built from TRBV6-1 and TRBJ1-1; possible D gene TRBD1, 6 bases. V was cut by 3 bases and J by 4 bases, with 21 bases left in between. This CDR3 has 17 amino acids. Germline lookup yields CDR1 MNHNS and CDR2 SASEGT. DNA for the CDR3: TGTGCCAGCAGTGACGGGACAAATCGTTATAGAGGCACTGAAGCTTTCTTT. This codes for CASSDGTNRYRGTEAFF.

This sequence joins TRBV6-2 or TRBV6-3 and TRBJ1-1, with a weak D call TRBD1 (6 bases). The germline CDR1 and CDR2 sequences are MNHEY and SVGEGT. This CDR3 is 13 amino acids long. Trimming took off 6 bases at V and 2 bases at J, with 10 bases between the two ends. Written as DNA, the CDR3 is TGTGCCAGCAGCGGACAGCCTAACACTGAAGCTTTCTTT. It specifies CASSGQPNTEAFF.

This chain's CDR3 is CASSQVAETQYF. For the CDR3, the DNA is TGTGCCAGCAGCCAAGTGGCAGAGACCCAGTACTTC. The gene calls are TRBV14 and TRBJ2-5; no reliable D call. The CDR3 contains 12 residues. The V and J ends lost 1 base and 4 bases respectively, with 4 bases between them. Germline lookup yields CDR1 SGHDN and CDR2 FVKESK.

This chain connects TRBV7-2 to TRBJ2-2; D is perhaps TRBD1 (6 bases). V lost 1 base and J 6 bases, leaving 12 bases between the germline ends. This CDR3 comprises 15 residues. CDR1 is SGHTA and CDR2 is FQGNSA in the germline V gene. CDR3 sequence (DNA): TGTGCCAGCAGCTTAGATTCAGGGGCCGCCGGGGAGCTGTTTTTT. This translates into CASSLDSGAAGELFF.

The V and J genes are TRBV10-2 and TRBJ2-7, with D possibly TRBD2 on 6 matching bases. The CDR3 sequence is 15 residues long. V lost 0 bases to trimming and J lost 2 bases, with 11 bases between them. The V gene's germline CDR1 is WSHSY and CDR2 SAAADI. CDR3 amino acids: CASSESGGPPYEQYF. In nucleotides, the CDR3 is TGCGCCAGCAGTGAGTCGGGGGGACCACCCTACGAGCAGTACTTC.

V and J are TRBV9 and TRBJ2-7; tentative D call: TRBD1 (5 bases). Deletions cut 1 base from V and 2 bases from J, with 10 bases between. The germline gives CDR1 SGDLS, CDR2 YYNGEE. This CDR3 region has 14 residues. CDR3 in DNA: TGTGCCAGCAGCGTATCACAGGTTCCCTACGAGCAGTACTTC. Protein: CASSVSQVPYEQYF.

The chain is built from TRBV14 and TRBJ2-1; a weak D match, TRBD2 (7 bases). In germline, CDR1 is SGHDN, CDR2 FVKESK. The CDR3 has 15 amino acids. V was trimmed by 4 bases and J by 7 bases, leaving 17 bases between them. The CDR3 reads CASSLGGTTTNEQFF. The CDR3, as DNA: TGTGCCAGCAGCCTGGGGGGGACAACTACGAATGAGCAGTTCTTC.

V is TRBV18 and J is TRBJ1-2, with TRBD1 as a possible D gene (6 bases). V was cut by 3 bases and J by 6 bases, with 20 bases left in between. Germline V gene sequence: CDR1 KGHSH, CDR2 LQKENI. The CDR3 has 16 amino acids. CDR3 residues: CASSPQSGASFDGYTF. Written as DNA, the CDR3 is TGTGCCAGCTCACCCCAATCAGGGGCTTCTTTCGATGGCTACACCTTC.

The chain combines TRBV2 with TRBJ2-2; 9 bases line up with TRBD2. CDR3 length: 15 amino acids. The ends lost 6 bases at V and 5 bases at J; junction bases unmatched: 7. Germline values: CDR1 SNHLY, CDR2 FYNNEI. As DNA, the CDR3 is TGTGCCAGCAGGGTCTTAGCGGGAGAAACCGGGGAGCTGTTTTTT. Its protein product is CASRVLAGETGELFF.

The chain is built from TRBV11-2 and TRBJ2-7; tentative D call: TRBD1 (5 bases). The CDR3 is 15 amino acids. The V and J ends lost 0 bases and 2 bases respectively, with 11 bases between them. Per the germline V gene, CDR1 is SGHAT and CDR2 is FQNNGV. In DNA, the CDR3 is TGTGCCAGCAGCTTAGAAAGGGGCCAGGCCTACGAGCAGTACTTC. Protein sequence: CASSLERGQAYEQYF.

The chain has TRBV7-2 and TRBJ1-2; the D gene is possibly TRBD1 (5 bases). V was shortened by 3 bases and J by 5 bases, with 10 bases between the two germline ends. Germline assignment: CDR1 SGHTA and CDR2 FQGNSA. CDR3 length: 13 amino acids. The CDR3 coding sequence is TGTGCCAGCAGCTTGGCATCAGGGTATGGCTACACCTTC. It codes for CASSLASGYGYTF.

V usage is TRBV5-1 and J usage is TRBJ2-7; 8 bases are a match to TRBD1. V trimming: 1 base; J trimming: 2 bases; junction bases outside the gene matches: 5. This CDR3 comprises 15 residues. The V gene's germline CDR1 is SGHRS and CDR2 YFSETQ. The CDR3 sequence: CASSLTWDRPYEQYF. The CDR3 DNA follows: TGCGCCAGCAGCTTGACTTGGGACAGGCCCTACGAGCAGTACTTC.